This T cell receptor beta chain was captured in a study of blood T cell repertoires in COVID-19. In the study overall: The samples span acute and convalescent COVID-19 from the United States, Italy and Spain.

Libraries were prepared by immunoSEQ multiplex PCR; TCRdb keeps only in-frame clonotypes and omits some of them. The sample shows about 160,000 clones, approximately 84% of them seen only once. This CDR3 contains 15 residues. With 2 bases removed from V and 0 bases from J, the gap between germline ends came to 10 bases. Germline V gene lookup returns CDR1 MNHEY and CDR2 SVGAGI. The receptor's source is a woman older than 75 with acute or convalescent COVID-19. Sequenced input: peripheral blood. V is TRBV6-5 and J is TRBJ1-2; D may be TRBD1 (6 bases). The CDR3 bases are TGTGCCAGCAGTTACGACAGGAAAGCTAACTATGGCTACACCTTC. Its protein is CASSYDRKANYGYTF.